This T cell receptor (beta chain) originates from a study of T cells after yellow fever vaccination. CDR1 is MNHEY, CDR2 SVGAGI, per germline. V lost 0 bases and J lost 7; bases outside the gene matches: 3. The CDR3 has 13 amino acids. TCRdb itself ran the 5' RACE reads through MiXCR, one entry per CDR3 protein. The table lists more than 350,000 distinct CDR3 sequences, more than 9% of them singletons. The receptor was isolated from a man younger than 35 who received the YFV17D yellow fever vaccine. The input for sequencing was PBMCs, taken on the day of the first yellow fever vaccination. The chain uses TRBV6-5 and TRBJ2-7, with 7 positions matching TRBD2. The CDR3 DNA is TGTGCCAGCAGTTACTCGACGCGGGGGGAGCAGTACTTC. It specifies CASSYSTRGEQYF.